These T cell receptor beta chains were read from a single sample in a study of blood T cell repertoires in COVID-19. Sequenced by immunoSEQ multiplex PCR; TCRdb stores in-frame clones only, minus some. The sample holds 100,000 to 150,000 clones; over 75% are singletons and the top ten take 27%. Sequenced sample: peripheral blood. Source of these receptors: a woman at least 80 years old with acute or convalescent COVID-19. CDR3s include the opening cysteine and the closing phenylalanine or tryptophan. D genes are given only for firm matches. Expanded clones get a size class; other rows say once, few or many, or leave the size out.

j_gene,v_gene,abundance,d_gene,CDR3aa,CDR3nt
TRBJ1-2,TRBV13,NA,TRBD1,CASSHRDRGLINYGYTF,TGTGCCAGCAGCCACCGGGACAGGGGGTTAATAAACTATGGCTACACCTTC
TRBJ1-2,TRBV2,NA,NA,CASRARRESYTF,TGTGCCAGCAGGGCCCGCAGGGAAAGCTACACCTTC
TRBJ2-4,TRBV11-2,NA,TRBD2,CASSLVSGGNIQYF,TGTGCCAGCAGCTTAGTTAGCGGGGGAAACATTCAGTACTTC
TRBJ1-6,TRBV20-1,NA,NA,CSASISPGNSPLHF,TGCAGTGCTAGTATCAGTCCGGGTAATTCACCCCTCCACTTT
TRBJ1-1,TRBV6-6,NA,NA,CASSYLGRDTFF,TGTGCCAGCAGTTATCTAGGGCGGGATACTTTCTTT
TRBJ1-1,TRBV6-6,NA,NA,CATQFRGNTEAFF,TGTGCCACCCAGTTTAGGGGAAACACTGAAGCTTTCTTT
TRBJ2-2,TRBV6-5,NA,NA,CASSYGTLNTGELFF,TGTGCCAGCAGTTACGGGACATTGAACACCGGGGAGCTGTTTTTT
TRBJ1-1,TRBV7-3,NA,NA,CASSLKGPMSGGRVDTEAFF,TGTGCCAGCAGCTTAAAAGGGCCGATGTCGGGTGGGAGGGTGGACACTGAAGCTTTCTTT
TRBJ2-1,TRBV5-1,NA,NA,CASSFRDSSYNEQFF,TGCGCCAGCAGCTTTCGGGACTCATCCTACAATGAGCAGTTCTTC
TRBJ1-2,TRBV14,NA,NA,CASSQIQGTDGYTF,TGTGCCAGCAGCCAGATACAGGGCACGGATGGCTACACCTTC
TRBJ1-6,TRBV2,NA,NA,CASSPDISALHF,TGTGCCAGCAGTCCGGACATCTCGGCCCTCCACTTT
TRBJ1-1,TRBV6-1,few,NA,CASSDRITEAFF,TGTGCCAGCAGTGACAGGATCACTGAAGCTTTCTTT
TRBJ1-5,TRBV21-1,NA,NA,CASSGADRVWTNQPQHF,TGTGCCAGCAGCGGGGCGGACAGGGTGTGGACCAATCAGCCCCAGCATTTT